A single sample gave rise to the 13 T cell receptor beta chains below, sequenced in a study of OX40 agonist ivuxolimab in advanced cancers. Using immunoSEQ multiplex PCR, the repertoire was profiled, and TCRdb retains in-frame clones only, with some absent. The sample comprises around 79,000 clones, more than 90% of which are singletons, and roughly 9.7% rests with the top ten. Source: CD4+ or CD8+ T cells sorted from blood, taken in a trial of the OX40 agonist ivuxolimab. The receptors were gathered from an adult with an advanced solid tumor such as melanoma, head and neck, liver or kidney cancer.

The rearrangement uses TRBV6-5 and TRBJ1-6, with TRBD1 matching 11 bases. Per germline, CDR1 MNHEY and CDR2 SVGAGI. V dropped 2 bases and J dropped 9; count of bases not matched to a gene: 0. CDR3 length: 14 amino acids. The CDR3 here is CASSYGTGGSPLHF. For the CDR3, the DNA is TGTGCCAGCAGTTACGGGACAGGGGGTTCACCCCTCCACTTT.

The chain links TRBV4-3 to TRBJ1-1; D ambiguous. V dropped 1 base and J dropped 0 bases, with 6 bases sitting between them. The CDR3 loop spans 14 amino acids. CDR1 LGHNA and CDR2 YSLEER come from the germline V gene. CDR3: CASSQARMNTEAFF. The CDR3 DNA sequence: TGCGCCAGCAGCCAAGCCAGGATGAACACTGAAGCTTTCTTT.

This clone was counted a single time. The chain is built from TRBV13 and TRBJ2-7; the match to TRBD2 covers 12 bases. Per germline, CDR1 PRHDT and CDR2 FYEKMQ (reference sequence). Trimming at V came to 5 bases and at J to 2 bases, leaving 4 bases not matched to a gene. There are 15 residues in the CDR3. As DNA, the CDR3 is TGTGCCAGCAGCGTGACTAGCGGGGGACCCTACGAGCAGTACTTC. Translated, it gives CASSVTSGGPYEQYF.

The chain links TRBV6-5 to TRBJ1-5, with D unresolved. The V and J ends lost 4 bases and 0 bases respectively, with 13 bases between them. CDR3 length equals 16 residues. Per the germline V gene, CDR1 is MNHEY and CDR2 is SVGAGI. The CDR3 DNA reads TGTGCCAGCAGTTCCGAACTAGGGAATAGCAATCAGCCCCAGCATTTT. It yields the protein CASSSELGNSNQPQHF.

J is TRBJ1-1 and V is TRBV19; D may be TRBD1 (6 bases). V lost 5 bases and J lost 5, with 15 bases in between. Germline CDR1 LNHDA, CDR2 SQIVND (reference sequence). The CDR3 has 14 amino acids. CDR3 coding DNA: TGTGCCAGTAGTTCCGGGACACATTATACTGAAGCTTTCTTT. Its protein is CASSSGTHYTEAFF.

The chain couples TRBV4-1 to TRBJ2-3; 7 bases fit TRBD2. The CDR3 extends over 14 amino acids. Trimming took 1 base from V and 4 from J; bases not matched to a gene: 2. Germline V gene lookup returns CDR1 MGHRA and CDR2 YSYEKL. The CDR3 sequence: CASSQAGGADTQYF. For the CDR3, the DNA is TGCGCCAGCAGCCAAGCGGGGGGAGCAGATACGCAGTATTTT.

V gene TRBV21-1 combines with J gene TRBJ2-7; the table assigns TRBD1, which was not confirmed against the DNA. TRBV21-1 is marked as a pseudogene. This CDR3 contains 15 residues. CDR3 in amino acids: CASSKDTDRGGEQYF. Here the CDR3 DNA reads TGTGCCAGCAGCAAAGATACGGACAGGGGAGGGGAGCAGTACTTC.

The chain uses TRBV13 and TRBJ1-2, with D uncertain. The CDR3 is 16 amino acids. CDR1 is PRHDT, CDR2 FYEKMQ, per germline (reference sequence). With 7 bases removed from V and 2 bases from J, the gap between germline ends came to 20 bases. CDR3 residues: CASTMDESGRNYGYTF. Written as DNA, the CDR3 is TGTGCCAGCACCATGGACGAATCCGGCCGAAACTATGGCTACACCTTC.

This clone was recorded once. The chain carries TRBV10-2 and TRBJ2-2; 8 nucleotides line up with TRBD2. CDR3 length equals 15 residues. Germline CDR1 and CDR2: WSHSY and SAAADI. V shed 4 bases, J shed 4 bases, and the junction held 5 bases outside the gene matches. CDR3 nucleotide sequence: TGCGCCAGCAGTGCGGGGGGGCCGCTCACCGGGGAGCTGTTTTTT. As protein: CASSAGGPLTGELFF.

The V call is TRBV13, the J call TRBJ2-2; D not certain. CDR1 is PRHDT, CDR2 FYEKMQ, per germline (reference sequence). Trimming cost V 4 bases and J 1 base, with 13 bases left between them. The CDR3 length is 16 residues. This chain's CDR3 is CASSSASGQNTGELFF. CDR3 nucleotides: TGTGCCAGCAGCTCCGCCTCCGGTCAGAACACCGGGGAGCTGTTTTTT.

This chain links TRBV10-3 with TRBJ2-3, with 11 bases aligning to TRBD2. V trimming: 4 bases; J trimming: 4 bases; junction bases outside the gene matches: 4. There are 15 residues in the CDR3. CDR1 and CDR2 from the germline V gene are ENHRY and SYGVKD. CDR3 in DNA: TGTGCCATCAGTGCCCTAGCGGGGGGTTCAGATACGCAGTATTTT. It is translated as CAISALAGGSDTQYF.

The gene calls are TRBV18 and TRBJ2-3; D is perhaps TRBD2 (7 bases). The CDR3 spans 15 residues. The ends were cut back, 3 bases at V and 4 bases at J, with 14 bases in the middle. Germline V lookup: CDR1 KGHSH, CDR2 LQKENI. CDR3 bases: TGTGCCAGCTCACCCTTTGGGGGGGGCTCAGATACGCAGTATTTT. Translation gives CASSPFGGGSDTQYF.

V and J are TRBV5-6 and TRBJ2-1, with D hard to call. V was clipped by 6 bases and J by 9 bases, with 13 bases between them. Germline V gene lookup returns CDR1 SGHDT and CDR2 YYEEEE. The length of the CDR3 is 12 residues. CDR3 sequence: CASTLRWSEQFF. In DNA form, the CDR3 reads TGTGCCAGCACCCTCCGCTGGAGTGAGCAGTTCTTC.